The 16 T cell receptor beta chains given below trace back to one sample, sequenced in a study of OX40 agonist ivuxolimab in advanced cancers. Using immunoSEQ multiplex PCR, the repertoire was profiled, and TCRdb retains in-frame clones only, with some absent. The data contain roughly 89,000 clones, approximately 91% of them singletons. Here the sequenced sample was CD4+ or CD8+ T cells sorted from blood, taken in a trial of the OX40 agonist ivuxolimab. The receptor set was obtained from an adult with an advanced solid tumor such as melanoma, head and neck, liver or kidney cancer.

This clone was seen once. The chain joins TRBV18 to TRBJ2-1; D call uncertain. The CDR3 spans 14 residues. Germline CDR1 and CDR2: KGHSH and LQKENI. V shed 2 bases and J shed 4 bases, with 9 bases lying between them. CDR3 in amino acids: CASSPARSYNEQFF. CDR3 coding DNA: TGTGCCAGCTCACCAGCTCGTTCATACAATGAGCAGTTCTTC.

This clone was recorded only once. V gene TRBV19 combines with J gene TRBJ2-3; no firm D call. Trimming took off 6 bases at V and 0 bases at J, with 4 bases between the two ends. Germline V gene data show CDR1 as LNHDA and CDR2 as SQIVND (reference sequence). The length of the CDR3 is 12 residues. DNA of the CDR3: TGTGCCAGTAGGGCTAGCACAGATACGCAGTATTTT. This sequence encodes CASRASTDTQYF. Together with reference TRBV19 and TRBJ2-3, the CDR3 gives the full variable domain: DGGITQSPKYLFRKEGQNVTLSCEQNLNHDAMYWYRQDPGQGLRLIYYSQIVNDFQKGDIAEGYSVSREKKESFPLTVTSAQKNPTAFYLCASRASTDTQYFGPGTRLTVL.

This clone was observed a single time. V is TRBV7-9 and J is TRBJ2-3, with TRBD2 matching 10 bases. CDR1 is SEHNR, CDR2 FQNEAQ, per germline (reference sequence). This CDR3 is 17 amino acids long. V lost 5 bases, J lost 8 bases, and 16 bases stayed unmatched. CDR3 residues: CASSGESGLAGVSTQYF. The CDR3 coding sequence is TGTGCCAGCAGCGGCGAGAGTGGTCTAGCGGGAGTCTCTACGCAGTATTTT.

The chain recombines TRBV7-2 with TRBJ2-3; TRBD2 matches at 9 bases. The length of the CDR3 is 17 residues. V lost 2 bases to trimming and J lost 4 bases; unmatched junction nucleotides: 10. Germline V gene sequence: CDR1 SGHTA, CDR2 FQGNSA. The CDR3 sequence: CASSLRVAGASADTQYF. The DNA of the CDR3 is TGTGCCAGCAGCTTAAGGGTAGCGGGAGCTTCGGCAGATACGCAGTATTTT.

The chain uses TRBV11-2 and TRBJ2-3; the D is unclear. V was clipped by 5 bases and J by 0 bases, with 3 bases between them. CDR3 length equals 12 residues. The germline CDR1 and CDR2 sequences are SGHAT and FQNNGV. The CDR3 sequence is CASSPSTDTQYF. The CDR3 DNA sequence: TGTGCCAGCAGCCCTAGCACAGATACGCAGTATTTT.

The chain couples TRBV6-4 to TRBJ2-3, with D perhaps TRBD1 (5 bases). Per germline, CDR1 MRHNA and CDR2 SNTAGT. The CDR3 contains 14 residues. With 3 bases removed from V and 5 bases from J, the gap between germline ends came to 12 bases. In DNA form, the CDR3 reads TGTGCCAGCAGTGAGCAAGGGGCAGGAGATACGCAGTATTTT. Its translation is CASSEQGAGDTQYF.

This rearrangement joins TRBV7-2 to TRBJ2-3; D not certain. V was clipped by 5 bases and J by 8 bases, with 20 bases between them. The germline gives CDR1 SGHTA, CDR2 FQGNSA. This CDR3 is built from 15 residues. CDR3 DNA sequence: TGTGCCAGCAGCGCTGGAGCGATTGGCCCTGGTACGCAGTATTTT. Translating it yields CASSAGAIGPGTQYF.

This chain connects TRBV25-1 to TRBJ1-2; 7 bases fit TRBD1. V lost 4 bases, J lost 2 bases, and 4 bases stayed unmatched. CDR3 size: 14 residues. Germline V gene lookup returns CDR1 MGHDK and CDR2 SYGVNS. The CDR3 loop is CASSGTGENYGYTF. CDR3 DNA sequence: TGTGCCAGCAGTGGGACAGGAGAGAACTATGGCTACACCTTC.

A few counts support this clone. The chain couples TRBV19 to TRBJ1-1, with D perhaps matching TRBD1 (6 bases). The CDR3 runs 12 residues. V lost 10 bases to trimming and J lost 3 bases, with 12 bases between them. Germline V gene lookup returns CDR1 LNHDA and CDR2 SQIVND (reference sequence). The DNA for the CDR3 is TGTGCCACTAGGGGGATGTACACTGAAGCTTTCTTT. Translated, it gives CATRGMYTEAFF.

This clone was observed a single time. The J gene is TRBJ2-3, the V gene TRBV9; 9 bases map to TRBD2. CDR1 and CDR2 (germline): SGDLS, YYNGEE. The trim removed 4 bases at V and 5 bases at J, leaving 11 bases unmatched. This CDR3 is built from 16 residues. CDR3 DNA: TGTGCCAGCAGCTCTCCCCAGGGACTAGCTTTAGATACGCAGTATTTT. It specifies CASSSPQGLALDTQYF.

The CDR3 here is CASSLDVAAYEQYF. CDR3 DNA sequence: TGTGCCAGCAGCTTAGACGTAGCGGCATACGAGCAGTACTTC. The chain carries TRBV11-2 and TRBJ2-5; weak D call: TRBD2 (6 bases). The end of the DNA aligns better with TRBJ2-7, so the J call may be wrong. The CDR3 is 14 residues long. Germline-derived CDR1 and CDR2 are SGHAT and FQNNGV.

V usage is TRBV5-1 and J usage is TRBJ2-3; the D is unclear. CDR3 size: 15 residues. The V gene's germline CDR1 is SGHRS and CDR2 YFSETQ. V lost 0 bases and J lost 2, with 10 bases in between. CDR3 bases: TGCGCCAGCAGCTTGGCAGTCCCGAACACAGATACGCAGTATTTT. Its translation is CASSLAVPNTDTQYF.

This clone was found a few times. This chain uses TRBV11-2 with TRBJ2-3; D perhaps matches TRBD1 (5 bases). Germline V gene data show CDR1 as SGHAT and CDR2 as FQNNGV. The CDR3 runs to 16 residues. V was shortened by 2 bases and J by 2 bases, with 14 bases between the two germline ends. In nucleotides, the CDR3 is TGTGCCAGCAGCTTACATGGGTGGGGCCCCACAGATACGCAGTATTTT. Its protein product is CASSLHGWGPTDTQYF.

This chain connects TRBV5-4 to TRBJ2-2; 9 bases align to TRBD1. The junction had 7 bases not matched to a gene; V was cut back by 4 bases and J by 6 bases. The germline V gene encodes CDR1 SGHNT and CDR2 YYREEE (reference sequence). The CDR3 consists of 15 residues. The CDR3 region is CASSARQGGAGELFF. DNA for the CDR3: TGTGCCAGCAGCGCCCGACAGGGGGGCGCCGGGGAGCTGTTTTTT.

The V and J genes are TRBV28 and TRBJ2-7; 8 bases agree with TRBD1. CDR1 MDHEN and CDR2 SYDVKM come from the germline V gene. Trimming at V came to 5 bases and at J to 7 bases, leaving 13 bases not matched to a gene. The CDR3 sequence is 15 residues long. The CDR3: CASSLPGQVGHEQYF. The CDR3 DNA follows: TGTGCCAGCAGTCTACCGGGACAGGTGGGACATGAGCAGTACTTC.

The chain uses TRBV6-1 and TRBJ2-2; 7 bases agree with TRBD2. CDR1 and CDR2 from the germline V gene are MNHNS and SASEGT. With V trimmed by 8 bases and J by 4 bases, 4 bases remained unmatched. The length of the CDR3 is 13 residues. DNA for the CDR3: TGTGCCAGCGGAGCGGGAATCACCGGGGAGCTGTTTTTT. Amino acid sequence: CASGAGITGELFF.